The clone carrying this T cell receptor (beta chain) showed up many times. Clinicians diagnosed patients from clinical symptoms, serum thyroxine and TRAb, thyroid ultrasound and orbital computed tomography. This record comes from a study of T cells in Graves' hyperthyroidism and ophthalmopathy. What was amplified from RNA transcripts were TCR beta CDR3 regions. The HTBI primer set served for first-round RT-PCR of the TCR CDR3. TCRdb analysed the multiplex PCR reads with MiXCR anew, one entry per CDR3 protein. The sample shows about 520,000 distinct CDR3 sequences, around 24% of them seen only once. The TCR was taken from a woman aged 25 to 39 with Graves' ophthalmopathy. Sequencing was performed on blood.

As DNA, the CDR3 is TGTGCCAGCAGCTTTAACATGCAGGGGGCGCTTTCCACTGAAGCTTTCTTT. Amino acid sequence: CASSFNMQGALSTEAFF. The rearrangement joins TRBV7-8 to TRBJ1-1; 8 bases align to TRBD1. Germline V lookup: CDR1 SGHVS, CDR2 FQNEAQ. V gave up 3 bases and J gave up 4 bases; unmatched junction bases: 13. This CDR3 comprises 17 residues.